This TCR beta chain was found in a study of blood T cells in healthy people across ages. Study results and limitations: A roughly linear fall in TCR beta diversity per million T cells was seen with increasing age.

Germline loops: CDR1 SEHNR, CDR2 FQNEAQ (reference sequence). This CDR3 comprises 14 residues. Trimming stripped 5 bases from V and 4 bases from J, with 14 bases between. PCR was performed a second time for about 7 to 11 cycles using a sample-barcoded 5' primer and a J-beta primer mix. From the 5' RACE reads, TCRdb called clonotypes with MiXCR, one entry per CDR3 protein. The sample includes hundreds of thousands of distinct CDR3 sequences, more than 35% seen only once; the top ten take roughly 20%. To note about this clonotype: Its antigen is not identified. This may be a read error: a much more frequent sequence differs by one nucleotide.

This sequence originates from a man aged 80 or over in good health. Sequenced sample: blood. The chain couples TRBV7-9 to TRBJ1-1; D remains unclear. The CDR3 is CASSLVTEPTEAFF. The CDR3 DNA is TGTGCCAGCAGCCTAGTAACAGAGCCCACTGAAGCTTTCTTT.